The 30 T cell receptor beta chains below come from one sample, sequenced in a study of beta chain features in type 1 diabetes. Study-wide results and limits: TCRB CDR3s were moderately but significantly shorter in Type 1 diabetes patients in all four CD4+ subsets.

Investigators reverse transcribed all isolated RNA, so they sequenced expressed TCRB transcripts. The method was immunoSEQ multiplex PCR; TCRdb's version includes in-frame clones alone and lacks a portion of them. The sample yields more than 300,000 clones, over 9.5% seen once. These receptors have no identified antigens. The sample was naive CD4+ T cells from blood. These receptors all come from a woman between 18 and 29 years old with type 1 diabetes.

This clone occurred a few times. The V gene is TRBV25-1, the J gene TRBJ2-7; 7 bases fit TRBD1. The V gene end was trimmed by 7 bases and the J gene end by 3 bases; junction bases not matched to a gene: 6. Germline V CDR1 and CDR2: MGHDK, SYGVNS. The CDR3 spans 13 residues. The CDR3 loop reads CASTRDSGYEQYF. The CDR3 nucleotides read TGTGCCAGCACCCGGGACAGTGGCTACGAGCAGTACTTC.

The chain joins TRBV2 to TRBJ2-1; 12 nucleotides match TRBD2. With 6 bases clipped from V and 13 bases from J, the junction kept 7 bases outside the gene matches. The CDR3 sequence is 13 residues long. CDR1 is SNHLY and CDR2 is FYNNEI in the germline V gene. The CDR3 DNA sequence: TGTGCCAGCAGGGTACTAGCGGGGGGCAGCCAGTTCTTC. It specifies CASRVLAGGSQFF.

The genes are TRBV18 and TRBJ2-3; TRBD2 agrees at 8 bases. Germline lookup yields CDR1 KGHSH and CDR2 LQKENI. The CDR3 loop spans 15 amino acids. Trimming cost V 3 bases and J 2 bases; bases outside gene matches: 4. Here the CDR3 DNA reads TGTGCCAGCTCACCCCCGGGGGGGCCCACAGATACGCAGTATTTT. This sequence encodes CASSPPGGPTDTQYF.

This sequence joins TRBV21-1 and TRBJ2-5; the table's TRBD2 call for D was not verified on the DNA. TRBV21-1 is flagged as a pseudogene. This CDR3 comprises 17 residues. The CDR3 coding sequence is TGTGCCAGCAGCACCGACCGGAGCAGTACCCGCCCTGAGACCCAGTACTTC. This sequence encodes CASSTDRSSTRPETQYF.

This clone has just a few counts. The chain carries TRBV29-1 and TRBJ2-1; D possibly corresponds to TRBD2 (6 bases). V was cut by 4 bases and J by 6 bases, with 7 bases left in between. The germline V gene encodes CDR1 SQVTM and CDR2 ANQGSEA. The CDR3 spans 11 residues. CDR3 residues: CSVGDFNEQFF. The CDR3 nucleotides are TGCAGCGTTGGGGACTTCAATGAGCAGTTCTTC.

This clone was found a few times. The chain couples TRBV13 to TRBJ1-3; 9 bases agree with TRBD1. CDR3 length: 17 amino acids. Germline V CDR1 and CDR2: PRHDT, FYEKMQ (reference sequence). Trimming at V came to 5 bases and at J to 4 bases, leaving 12 bases not matched to a gene. The CDR3 spells CASSIVPGTGIGNTIYF. The DNA for the CDR3 is TGTGCCAGCAGCATTGTCCCAGGGACAGGGATAGGAAACACCATATATTTT.

The sample holds a few counts of this clone. J is TRBJ1-5 and V is TRBV5-1; 7 bases align to TRBD1. Per the germline V gene, CDR1 is SGHRS and CDR2 is YFSETQ. This CDR3 contains 16 residues. V shed 4 bases, J shed 0 bases, and the junction held 7 bases outside the gene matches. The CDR3 spells CASSPGTVYSNQPQHF. As DNA, the CDR3 is TGCGCCAGCAGCCCCGGGACAGTGTATAGCAATCAGCCCCAGCATTTT.

V usage is TRBV27 and J usage is TRBJ2-5, with a possible D match to TRBD2 (5 bases). Germline CDR1 MNHEY, CDR2 SMNVEV (reference sequence). The CDR3 spans 16 residues. V lost 5 bases and J lost 4, with 20 bases in between. The CDR3, as DNA: TGTGCCAGCAGTCCCTCCGGGGTCGCTAAGAGAGAGACCCAGTACTTC. Translation: CASSPSGVAKRETQYF.

In this sample, this clone turned up a few times. V gene TRBV2 combines with J gene TRBJ2-2; D perhaps matches TRBD1 (5 bases). This CDR3 spans 15 amino acids. The germline V and J ends were trimmed by 5 bases and 5 bases, with 15 bases remaining between them. Germline values: CDR1 SNHLY, CDR2 FYNNEI. The CDR3 region is CASSLQAVRTGELFF. Written as DNA, the CDR3 is TGTGCCAGCAGTCTACAGGCGGTGAGGACCGGGGAGCTGTTTTTT. Looking up the rest from reference TRBV2 and TRBJ2-2 gives the full variable domain: EPEVTQTPSHQVTQMGQEVILRCVPISNHLYFYWYRQILGQKVEFLVSFYNNEISEKSEIFDDQFSVERPDGSNFTLKIRSTKLEDSAMYFCASSLQAVRTGELFFGEGSRLTVL.

The chain uses TRBV2 and TRBJ2-5; D is uncertain. The V gene lost 4 bases and the J gene lost 2 bases, with 11 bases spanning the gap. Per germline, CDR1 SNHLY and CDR2 FYNNEI. CDR3 length: 14 residues. In DNA form, the CDR3 reads TGTGCCAGCAGTGCTGAGGCAGTACAAGAGACCCAGTACTTC. Its translation: CASSAEAVQETQYF.

This clone has more than one count but fewer than ten. This CDR3 reads CASRRTVNNNSPLHF. Written as DNA, the CDR3 is TGCGCCAGCAGACGGACAGTAAATAATAATTCACCCCTCCACTTT. The rearrangement joins TRBV23-1 to TRBJ1-6, with D possibly TRBD1 on 6 matching bases. TRBV23-1 is recorded as an ORF, its role being uncertain. Deletions cut 6 bases from V and 5 bases from J, with 14 bases between. This CDR3 has 15 residues.

CDR3: CASSPGGGEQYF. The CDR3 nucleotides read TGTGCCAGCAGTCCAGGGGGCGGCGAGCAGTACTTC. The rearrangement joins TRBV6-6 to TRBJ2-7, with 8 bases that match TRBD1. Germline CDR1 and CDR2: MNHNY and SVGAGI (reference sequence). The CDR3 is 12 residues long. J gave up 6 bases and V 5 bases, and 3 bases lay outside the gene matches.

This sequence joins TRBV7-2 and TRBJ1-2; 8 bases are shared with TRBD1. Germline V lookup: CDR1 SGHTA, CDR2 FQGNSA. Unmatched junction bases numbered 3, after V lost 5 bases and J lost 4 bases. The CDR3 is 13 amino acids. CDR3 residues: CASSEDRGYGYTF. The DNA of the CDR3 is TGTGCCAGCAGCGAAGACAGGGGCTATGGCTACACCTTC. The full variable domain, with the rest looked up from reference TRBV7-2 and TRBJ1-2, is GAGVSQSPSNKVTEKGKDVELRCDPISGHTALYWYRQSLGQGLEFLIYFQGNSAPDKSGLPSDRFSAERTGGSVSTLTIQRTQQEDSAVYLCASSEDRGYGYTFGSGTRLTVV.

The J gene is TRBJ2-7, the V gene TRBV30; 9 bases fit TRBD1. Germline trimming cut 3 bases from V and 3 bases from J; bases unmatched to any gene: 6. CDR1 is GTSNPN and CDR2 is SVGIG in the germline V gene (reference sequence). The CDR3 loop spans 14 amino acids. The CDR3 sequence: CAWRGQGSNYEQYF. In DNA form, the CDR3 reads TGTGCCTGGAGGGGACAGGGTTCGAACTACGAGCAGTACTTC.

This clone appeared a few times. This chain links TRBV10-2 with TRBJ1-2; D remains unclear. Germline assignment: CDR1 WSHSY and CDR2 SAAADI. The CDR3 length is 12 residues. V was clipped by 4 bases and J by 6 bases, with 9 bases between them. CDR3 in amino acids: CASSGLQDGYTF. The CDR3, as DNA: TGCGCCAGCAGTGGGCTCCAAGATGGCTACACCTTC.

The J gene is TRBJ2-3, the V gene TRBV6-5; TRBD1 matches 7 bases. The V and J ends lost 6 bases and 4 bases, in that order; junction bases with no gene match: 7. CDR3 length: 14 residues. Germline lookup yields CDR1 MNHEY and CDR2 SVGAGI. CDR3 residues: CASRAGTVSDTQYF. CDR3 bases: TGTGCCAGCAGGGCAGGGACAGTGTCAGATACGCAGTATTTT.

This clone was seen more than once but under ten times. CDR3 sequence reads: CASRDGHMSNQPQHF. The CDR3 coding sequence is TGTGCCAGCAGGGACGGACATATGAGCAATCAGCCCCAGCATTTT. The chain combines TRBV6-5 with TRBJ1-5; a weak D match, TRBD1 (5 bases). This CDR3 has 15 residues. V lost 6 bases and J 1 base, leaving 13 bases between the germline ends. The germline gives CDR1 MNHEY, CDR2 SVGAGI.

Notes on this clone: A read error may account for a junction end that differs from germline. The genes are TRBV7-2 and TRBJ2-7; D possibly corresponds to TRBD1 (6 bases). The CDR3 is 13 amino acids. Per the germline V gene, CDR1 is SGHTA and CDR2 is FQGNSA. CDR3 protein: CASSLALRQGLLF. CDR3 in DNA: TGTGCCAGCAGCTTAGCATTGCGGCAGGGGCTCCTCTTC.

The chain combines TRBV7-6 with TRBJ1-4, with unresolved D. There are 11 residues in the CDR3. From germline, CDR1 is SGHVS and CDR2 FNYEAQ. Trimming removed 5 bases from V and 8 bases from J, with 6 bases in between. CDR3 in amino acids: CASSPLEKLFF. For the CDR3, the DNA is TGTGCCAGCAGCCCCTTAGAAAAACTGTTTTTT.

This chain links TRBV19 with TRBJ1-5; D is uncertain. The germline V gene has CDR1 LNHDA and CDR2 SQIVND (reference sequence). This CDR3 comprises 16 residues. V lost 4 bases and J lost 0, with 13 bases in between. The CDR3 region has the DNA TGTGCCAGTAGTAGTGCGCCGTCGTTTAGCAATCAGCCCCAGCATTTT. This encodes CASSSAPSFSNQPQHF. The entire variable domain, with the rest obtained from reference TRBV19 and TRBJ1-5, is as follows: DGGITQSPKYLFRKEGQNVTLSCEQNLNHDAMYWYRQDPGQGLRLIYYSQIVNDFQKGDIAEGYSVSREKKESFPLTVTSAQKNPTAFYLCASSSAPSFSNQPQHFGDGTRLSIL.

This clone has just a few counts. The genes are TRBV30 and TRBJ1-3, with a possible D match to TRBD1 (6 bases). This CDR3 has 12 residues. Germline loops: CDR1 GTSNPN, CDR2 SVGIG (reference sequence). With 5 bases removed from V and 3 bases from J, the gap between germline ends came to 8 bases. The CDR3 nucleotides read TGTGCCTGGCGGACAGATGGAAACACCATATATTTT. It encodes CAWRTDGNTIYF.

For the CDR3, the DNA is TGTGCCAGCAGTGGGGCAGCTCGGGAGACCCAGTACTTC. Protein product: CASSGAARETQYF. This chain joins TRBV2 and TRBJ2-5; D is unresolved. The CDR3 consists of 13 residues. Trimming took 4 bases from V and 5 from J, leaving 11 bases between them. Per germline, CDR1 SNHLY and CDR2 FYNNEI.

The chain employs TRBV5-1 and TRBJ2-7; 15 bases are shared with TRBD2. CDR3 length equals 20 residues. In germline, CDR1 is SGHRS, CDR2 YFSETQ. V shed 2 bases and J 2 bases; nucleotides not matched to a gene: 14. This chain's CDR3 is CASSLIAVGTSGRRTYEQYF. DNA for the CDR3: TGCGCCAGCAGCTTAATCGCCGTGGGGACTAGCGGGAGGAGGACCTACGAGCAGTACTTC.

This clone was counted a few times. The V gene is TRBV9, the J gene TRBJ2-7; D possibly corresponds to TRBD1 (6 bases). The CDR3 contains 15 residues. With 0 bases removed from V and 2 bases from J, the gap between germline ends came to 12 bases. CDR1 is SGDLS and CDR2 is YYNGEE in the germline V gene. CDR3 region: CASSVGQATTYEQYF. The CDR3, as DNA: TGTGCCAGCAGCGTAGGACAGGCAACCACCTACGAGCAGTACTTC. Full variable domain (rest looked up from reference TRBV9 and TRBJ2-7): DSGVTQTPKHLITATGQRVTLRCSPRSGDLSVYWYQQSLDQGLQFLIQYYNGEERAKGNILERFSAQQFPDLHSELNLSSLELGDSALYFCASSVGQATTYEQYFGPGTRLTVT.

This sequence joins TRBV28 and TRBJ2-5; D unresolved. The CDR3 totals 13 residues. Trimming cost V 7 bases and J 5 bases, with 14 bases left between them. Germline CDR1 reads MDHEN; CDR2 reads SYDVKM. The CDR3: CASNREGAETQYF. The CDR3 DNA reads as TGTGCCAGCAATCGCGAAGGAGCGGAGACCCAGTACTTC.

This clone has just a few counts. This chain uses TRBV7-8 with TRBJ1-1, with D possibly matching TRBD1 (6 bases). CDR3 size: 15 residues. V gave up 5 bases and J gave up 0 bases, with 13 bases separating them. Germline assignment: CDR1 SGHVS and CDR2 FQNEAQ. CDR3 protein: CASSRLGHLNTEAFF. The CDR3 nucleotides read TGTGCCAGCAGCAGGCTGGGACACCTGAACACTGAAGCTTTCTTT. The whole variable domain, filled in from reference TRBV7-8 and TRBJ1-1, reads GAGVSQSPRYKVAKRGQDVALRCDPISGHVSLFWYQQALGQGPEFLTYFQNEAQLDKSGLPSDRFFAERPEGSVSTLKIQRTQQEDSAVYLCASSRLGHLNTEAFFGQGTRLTVV.

This chain joins TRBV28 and TRBJ2-1; 12 bases match TRBD2. This CDR3 has 17 amino acids. Germline V gene sequence: CDR1 MDHEN, CDR2 SYDVKM. V was clipped by 5 bases and J by 9 bases; unmatched bases: 14. CDR3: CASSISGLAGGPGEQFF. The CDR3, as DNA: TGTGCCAGCAGTATTAGTGGGCTAGCGGGAGGGCCGGGTGAGCAGTTCTTC.

The chain couples TRBV7-9 to TRBJ1-1, with D unclear. The CDR3 contains 13 residues. V was pared by 4 bases and J by 1 base, with 7 bases between. Germline CDR1 is SEHNR and CDR2 is FQNEAQ (reference sequence). This CDR3 is CASSSTGNTEAFF. CDR3 bases: TGTGCCAGCAGCTCAACCGGGAACACTGAAGCTTTCTTT.

This clone appeared a few times. The J gene is TRBJ2-7, the V gene TRBV18; D is perhaps TRBD2 (5 bases). Germline V lookup: CDR1 KGHSH, CDR2 LQKENI. V was shortened by 1 base and J by 2 bases, with 6 bases between the two germline ends. The CDR3 is 13 residues long. CDR3 loop: CASSPRRTYEQYF. DNA of the CDR3: TGTGCCAGCTCACCACGGAGGACCTACGAGCAGTACTTC. The full variable domain, its missing parts supplied by reference TRBV18 and TRBJ2-7, is NAGVMQNPRHLVRRRGQEARLRCSPMKGHSHVYWYRQLPEEGLKFMVYLQKENIIDESGMPKERFSAEFPKEGPSILRIQQVVRGDSAAYFCASSPRRTYEQYFGPGTRLTVT.

As DNA, the CDR3 is TGTGCCAGCAGCCCTCCCTCGGGGACCCAGTACTTC. Translation gives CASSPPSGTQYF. The V gene is TRBV13, the J gene TRBJ2-5, with D uncertain. Germline V CDR1 and CDR2: PRHDT, FYEKMQ (reference sequence). This CDR3 contains 12 residues. Trimming took off 5 bases at V and 7 bases at J, with 11 bases between the two ends.